This entry lists 20 T cell receptor beta chains sequenced from one sample in a study of monozygotic twins with inflammatory bowel disease. TCRdb reprocessed the 5' RACE reads and stores each CDR3 protein as one record, lacking DNA. Seen in this sample are some 83,000 distinct CDR3 sequences; the ten most common clones hold 6% to 9.5%. Sequenced sample: blood. The receptors come from a human donor with ulcerative colitis or Crohn's disease, or a healthy co-twin of an affected twin (not recorded which).

This chain links TRBV5-6 with TRBJ1-1. Germline V gives CDR1 SGHDT, CDR2 YYEEEE. The CDR3 loop spans 14 amino acids. The CDR3 loop reads CASSWGWMNTEAFF.

V gene TRBV30 combines with J gene TRBJ2-5; with no DNA, the TCRdb D assignment of TRBD2 cannot be verified. The CDR3 is made up of 13 amino acids. The germline gives CDR1 GTSNPN, CDR2 SVGIG (reference sequence). The CDR3 loop reads CAWASGGEETQYF. Full variable domain (remainder filled in from reference TRBV30 and TRBJ2-5): SQTIHQWPATLVQPVGSPLSLECTVEGTSNPNLYWYRQAAGRGLQLLFYSVGIGQISSEVPQNLSASRPQDRQFILSSKKLLLSDSGFYLCAWASGGEETQYFGPGTRLLVL.

V is TRBV5-1 and J is TRBJ2-1; the TRBD1 assignment by TCRdb is unverifiable without DNA. CDR1 is SGHRS and CDR2 is YFSETQ in the germline V gene. The CDR3 is 19 amino acids. This CDR3 reads CASSLVYPGQGNSYNEQFF.

The chain is built from TRBV27 and TRBJ2-7; the TCRdb call, TRBD2, lacks DNA for checking. Germline V gene sequence: CDR1 MNHEY, CDR2 SMNVEV (reference sequence). The CDR3 runs to 13 residues. The CDR3 is CASSSRGPYEQYF.

The genes are TRBV5-1 and TRBJ2-7; TCRdb indicates TRBD1, and absent DNA this call remains unverified. Germline values: CDR1 SGHRS, CDR2 YFSETQ. There are 15 residues in the CDR3. The chain's CDR3 is CASSLEDRKAYEQYF.

The CDR3 reads CASSSGLRRDTQYF. The gene calls are TRBV6-5 and TRBJ2-3; TCRdb returns TRBD2, unconfirmable since there is no DNA. The CDR3 contains 14 residues. The germline CDR1 and CDR2 sequences are MNHEY and SVGAGI.

This chain connects TRBV5-1 to TRBJ1-1; checking the TCRdb D call of TRBD1 is not possible without DNA. Germline loops: CDR1 SGHRS, CDR2 YFSETQ. This CDR3 spans 15 amino acids. The CDR3 loop reads CASSLGGPILTEAFF. The entire variable domain, with the rest obtained from reference TRBV5-1 and TRBJ1-1, is as follows: KAGVTQTPRYLIKTRGQQVTLSCSPISGHRSVSWYQQTPGQGLQFLFEYFSETQRNKGNFPGRFSGRQFSNSRSEMNVSTLELGDSALYLCASSLGGPILTEAFFGQGTRLTVV.

The rearrangement joins TRBV18 to TRBJ1-1. Per germline, CDR1 KGHSH and CDR2 LQKENI. There are 14 residues in the CDR3. CDR3 sequence: CASSPTEVNTEAFF.

This sequence joins TRBV7-9 and TRBJ1-6. Germline V CDR1 and CDR2: SEHNR, FQNEAQ (reference sequence). The CDR3 covers 15 residues. This CDR3 reads CASSLDRVFNTPLHF.

The chain uses TRBV7-6 and TRBJ2-1; the D gene TCRdb calls, TRBD2, cannot be checked with no DNA. Per germline, CDR1 SGHVS and CDR2 FNYEAQ. The CDR3 covers 15 residues. This chain's CDR3 is CASSPRATRRHEQFF.

The rearrangement uses TRBV18 and TRBJ2-4; there is no DNA to check the TCRdb D call of TRBD1. The CDR3 runs to 15 residues. CDR1 and CDR2 (germline): KGHSH, LQKENI. The CDR3 spells CASSPRGLAKNMQYF.

This sequence joins TRBV5-1 and TRBJ2-7; TCRdb's D gene call, TRBD2, goes unchecked for lack of DNA. CDR3 size: 18 residues. CDR1 SGHRS and CDR2 YFSETQ come from the germline V gene. The CDR3 protein is CASSLAYFGGLNGDEQYF.

V is TRBV7-9 and J is TRBJ1-2; TCRdb indicates TRBD1, and absent DNA this call remains unverified. The germline CDR1 and CDR2 sequences are SEHNR and FQNEAQ (reference sequence). The CDR3 totals 12 residues. CDR3: CASSFPRGGYTF.

The V call is TRBV5-1, the J call TRBJ2-2. This CDR3 has 15 amino acids. Germline assignment: CDR1 SGHRS and CDR2 YFSETQ. The CDR3 loop reads CASSLDSPNTGELFF. The variable domain in full, with the rest retrieved from reference TRBV5-1 and TRBJ2-2, is KAGVTQTPRYLIKTRGQQVTLSCSPISGHRSVSWYQQTPGQGLQFLFEYFSETQRNKGNFPGRFSGRQFSNSRSEMNVSTLELGDSALYLCASSLDSPNTGELFFGEGSRLTVL.

The genes are TRBV5-8 and TRBJ2-1; TCRdb outputs TRBD1, but without DNA this stays unchecked. The CDR3 runs 16 residues. Germline V gives CDR1 SGHTS, CDR2 YDEGEE. Here the CDR3 reads CASSRPRQGVSNEQFF.

V usage is TRBV19 and J usage is TRBJ1-2; the TCRdb call, TRBD1, lacks DNA for checking. The CDR3 covers 12 residues. In germline, CDR1 is LNHDA, CDR2 SQIVND (reference sequence). This CDR3 is CASSIGTGGYTF.

The J gene is TRBJ1-3, the V gene TRBV11-2. The CDR3 is 15 amino acids. Germline V gives CDR1 SGHAT, CDR2 FQNNGV. CDR3 residues: CASSLEPSSGNTIYF.

The chain uses TRBV9 and TRBJ1-1; the TCRdb call, TRBD1, lacks DNA for checking. The CDR3 loop spans 15 amino acids. Germline-derived CDR1 and CDR2 are SGDLS and YYNGEE. CDR3 in amino acids: CASSRGGQMNTEAFF.

This sequence joins TRBV11-2 and TRBJ2-7; the TRBD1 assignment by TCRdb is unverifiable without DNA. Germline V gene data show CDR1 as SGHAT and CDR2 as FQNNGV. The CDR3 is made up of 14 amino acids. The CDR3 protein is CASSLEPGQGEQYF.

The chain employs TRBV5-8 and TRBJ2-1; TCRdb picks TRBD1, but there is no DNA to check that call. Germline V gives CDR1 SGHTS, CDR2 YDEGEE. CDR3 length equals 11 residues. CDR3: CASSLEGLPLF.